The 13 T cell receptor beta chains below come from one sample, sequenced in a study of blood T cells in healthy people across ages. The use of a sample-barcoded 5' primer and a J-beta primer mix characterized a second PCR of about 7 to 12 cycles. TCRdb reprocessed the 5' RACE reads with MiXCR, giving one entry per CDR3 protein. This sample yields approximately 810,000 distinct CDR3 sequences, of which 35% to 40% are seen a single time; 10% to 15% belongs to the top ten. The sample taken for sequencing was blood. The origin of the receptors is a man aged 18 to 29 in good health.

The CDR3 sequence is CASSPIPPGAKNIQYF. The CDR3 nucleotides are TGTGCCAGCAGCCCTATACCACCCGGGGCCAAAAACATTCAGTACTTC. The chain employs TRBV9 and TRBJ2-4, with D unclear. CDR1 and CDR2 from the germline V gene are SGDLS and YYNGEE. The CDR3 extends over 16 amino acids. The ends were cut back, 4 bases at V and 1 base at J, with 15 bases in the middle.

The chain has TRBV4-2 and TRBJ2-7; TRBD1 agrees at 7 bases. V lost 6 bases, J lost 3 bases, and 5 bases stayed unmatched. Germline-derived CDR1 and CDR2 are LGHNA and YNFKEQ. The length of the CDR3 is 13 residues. The CDR3 region has the DNA TGTGCCAGCAGTTATGACAGGGTCTACGAGCAGTACTTC. Residues: CASSYDRVYEQYF.

The rearrangement links TRBV20-1 to TRBJ2-3; D might be TRBD2 (5 bases). Trimming removed 5 bases at V and 5 bases at J, with 11 bases between. The germline CDR1 and CDR2 sequences are DFQATT and SNEGSKA (reference sequence). The CDR3 contains 12 residues. CDR3: CSAPSEGDTQYF. CDR3 nucleotides: TGCAGTGCTCCCTCCGAGGGAGATACGCAGTATTTT.

This chain connects TRBV20-1 to TRBJ2-1, with D possibly being TRBD2 (5 bases). Trimming cost V 3 bases and J 4 bases, with 16 bases left between them. Germline V gene data show CDR1 as DFQATT and CDR2 as SNEGSKA (reference sequence). The CDR3 runs 15 residues. The CDR3 DNA reads as TGCAGTGCTAGTCCGGCGGGCCCCCCTTACAATGAGCAGTTCTTC. The encoded protein is CSASPAGPPYNEQFF.

As concerns this clonotype: Compared with germline, one end of the junction differs, possibly owing to a read error. V is TRBV12-3 or TRBV12-4 and J is TRBJ2-1; D is undetermined. This CDR3 spans 13 amino acids. As DNA, the CDR3 is TGCGCCAGCACCACGGAAGGCTACAATGAGCAGTTCTTC. Translated, it gives CASTTEGYNEQFF.

This clonotype was detected only a few times. The rearrangement links TRBV4-3 to TRBJ1-2; D is ambiguous. Trimming took off 4 bases at V and 8 bases at J, with 17 bases between the two ends. There are 14 residues in the CDR3. Germline CDR1 reads LGHNA; CDR2 reads YSLEER. CDR3 sequence reads: CASSRVWGERGYTF. In DNA, the CDR3 is TGCGCCAGCAGCCGTGTGTGGGGTGAGCGAGGCTACACCTTC.

Concerning this clonotype: This clone may be a read error of a much larger clone one base away. The chain has TRBV7-2 and TRBJ2-7; D assignment may be TRBD1 or TRBD2 (6 bases each). Germline CDR1 is SGHTA and CDR2 is FQGNSA. The length of the CDR3 is 14 residues. CDR3 region: CASSSRGRFYGQYF. Written as DNA, the CDR3 is TGTGCCAGCAGCTCCCGGGGGCGTTTCTACGGGCAGTACTTC.

In its sample, this clonotype was seen a few times. The CDR3 nucleotides are TGTGCCAGCAGGAAAGACAGCGGGGGGTACAATGAGCAGTTCTTC. It codes for CASRKDSGGYNEQFF. The J gene is TRBJ2-1, the V gene TRBV25-1, with 9 nucleotides matching TRBD2. This CDR3 region has 15 residues. In germline, CDR1 is MGHDK, CDR2 SYGVNS. V dropped 6 bases and J dropped 4; count of bases not matched to a gene: 7. Full variable domain (remainder filled in from reference TRBV25-1 and TRBJ2-1): EADIYQTPRYLVIGTGKKITLECSQTMGHDKMYWYQQDPGMELHLIHYSYGVNSTEKGDLSSESTVSRIRTEHFPLTLESARPSHTSQYLCASRKDSGGYNEQFFGPGTRLTVL.

In this sample, this clonotype turned up a few times. The chain joins TRBV19 to TRBJ2-3; TRBD1 might be the D (6 bases). With 3 bases removed from V and 5 bases from J, the gap between germline ends came to 9 bases. CDR3 length: 13 residues. Per the germline V gene, CDR1 is LNHDA and CDR2 is SQIVND (reference sequence). CDR3 in DNA: TGTGCCAGTAGTATGTCCAGGGGAGATACGCAGTATTTT. Protein product: CASSMSRGDTQYF.

This clonotype was observed at least ten times. This chain's CDR3 is CASSFQSLGDGYTF. The CDR3 region has the DNA TGTGCCAGCAGCTTTCAAAGTTTAGGGGATGGCTACACCTTC. The chain combines TRBV7-6 with TRBJ1-2; the D gene is possibly TRBD1 (5 bases). Looked up from germline, CDR1 is SGHVS and CDR2 is FNYEAQ. There are 14 residues in the CDR3. V lost 3 bases and J lost 6, with 14 bases in between.

The V call is TRBV20-1, the J call TRBJ2-1, with D tentatively TRBD1 (6 bases). Germline CDR1 DFQATT, CDR2 SNEGSKA (reference sequence). The CDR3 consists of 12 residues. CDR3 protein: CSSDSSPNEQFF. CDR3 in DNA: TGCAGCTCGGACAGTTCGCCCAATGAGCAGTTCTTC.

The chain combines TRBV4-3 with TRBJ1-2; D not certain. The CDR3 covers 16 residues. Germline CDR1 is LGHNA and CDR2 is YSLEER. V shed 0 bases and J shed 1 base, with 12 bases lying between them. CDR3 in amino acids: CASSQDWRENNYGYTF. CDR3 coding DNA: TGCGCCAGCAGCCAAGATTGGAGGGAAAATAACTATGGCTACACCTTC.

This clonotype has a handful of counts. This chain joins TRBV7-2 and TRBJ2-1; D perhaps matches TRBD2 (6 bases). The CDR3 length is 15 residues. CDR1 and CDR2 from the germline V gene are SGHTA and FQGNSA. Trimming took off 4 bases at V and 0 bases at J, with 10 bases between the two ends. CDR3 loop: CASSSAGNSYNEQFF. The CDR3 DNA reads as TGTGCCAGCAGCTCCGCGGGAAACTCCTACAATGAGCAGTTCTTC.